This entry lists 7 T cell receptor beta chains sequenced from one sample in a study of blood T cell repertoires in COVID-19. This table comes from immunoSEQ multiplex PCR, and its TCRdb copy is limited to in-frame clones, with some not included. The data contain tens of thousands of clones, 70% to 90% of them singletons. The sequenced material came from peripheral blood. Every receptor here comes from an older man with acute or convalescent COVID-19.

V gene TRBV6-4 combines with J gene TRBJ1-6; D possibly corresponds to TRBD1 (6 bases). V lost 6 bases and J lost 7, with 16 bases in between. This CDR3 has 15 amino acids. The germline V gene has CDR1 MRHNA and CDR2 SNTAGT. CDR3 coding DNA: TGTGCCAGCAGGCTGGCGGGGGGCGACAATTCACCCCTCCACTTT. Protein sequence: CASRLAGGDNSPLHF.

As DNA, the CDR3 is TGTGCCAGCAGTCCCGGACTAGCGGGGTACACAGATACGCAGTATTTT. Translation gives CASSPGLAGYTDTQYF. The chain uses TRBV6-6 and TRBJ2-3, with TRBD2 identical over 12 bases. Germline V gene data show CDR1 as MNHNY and CDR2 as SVGAGI (reference sequence). The CDR3 contains 16 residues. Losses at the gene ends were 5 bases for V and 2 bases for J; bases not matched to a gene: 5.

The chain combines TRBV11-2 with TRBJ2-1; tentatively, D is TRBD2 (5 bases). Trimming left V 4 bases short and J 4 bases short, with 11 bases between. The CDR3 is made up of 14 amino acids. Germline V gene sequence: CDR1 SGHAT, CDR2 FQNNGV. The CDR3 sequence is CASSSRGRYNEQFF. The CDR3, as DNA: TGTGCCAGCAGCTCGAGAGGGAGATACAATGAGCAGTTCTTC. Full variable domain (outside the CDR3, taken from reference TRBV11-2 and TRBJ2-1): EAGVAQSPRYKIIEKRQSVAFWCNPISGHATLYWYQQILGQGPKLLIQFQNNGVVDDSQLPKDRFSAERLKGVDSTLKIQPAKLEDSAVYLCASSSRGRYNEQFFGPGTRLTVL.

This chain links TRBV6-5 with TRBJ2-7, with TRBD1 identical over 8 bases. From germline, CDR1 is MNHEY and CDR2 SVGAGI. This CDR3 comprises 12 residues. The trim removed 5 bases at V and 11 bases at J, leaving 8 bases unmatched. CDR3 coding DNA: TGTGCCAGCAGTCCTGGGACAGGCGTAGAGTACTTC. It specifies CASSPGTGVEYF.

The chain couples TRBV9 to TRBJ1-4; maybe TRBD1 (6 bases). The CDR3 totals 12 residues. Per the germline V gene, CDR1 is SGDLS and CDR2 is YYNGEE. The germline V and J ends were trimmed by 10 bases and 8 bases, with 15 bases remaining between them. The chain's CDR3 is CASSPRGEKLFF. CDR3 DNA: TGTGCCTCTTCACCGAGGGGGGAAAAACTGTTTTTT.

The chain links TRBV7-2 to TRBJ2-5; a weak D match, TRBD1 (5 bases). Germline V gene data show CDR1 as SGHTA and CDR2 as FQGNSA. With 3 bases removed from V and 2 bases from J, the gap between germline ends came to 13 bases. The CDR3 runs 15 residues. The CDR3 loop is CASSFFPTEQETQYF. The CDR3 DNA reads TGTGCCAGCAGCTTTTTCCCGACAGAGCAAGAGACCCAGTACTTC.

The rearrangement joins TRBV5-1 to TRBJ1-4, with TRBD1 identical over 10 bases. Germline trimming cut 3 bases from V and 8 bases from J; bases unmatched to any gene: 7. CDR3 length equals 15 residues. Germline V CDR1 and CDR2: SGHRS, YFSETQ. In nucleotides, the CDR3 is TGCGCCAGCAGCTCCGGGACAGGGGATGGCGAAAAACTGTTTTTT. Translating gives CASSSGTGDGEKLFF.